Following are 12 T cell receptor beta chains from one sample sequenced in a study of blood T cell repertoires in COVID-19. Profiled with immunoSEQ multiplex PCR; TCRdb holds only in-frame clones, not every one. The sample lists 150,000 to 160,000 clones, roughly 84% seen once, with about 0.63% in the top ten. Specimen: peripheral blood. All receptors derive from a man aged 55-75 years with COVID-19, enrolled during active disease.

The chain uses TRBV19 and TRBJ1-5, with TRBD1 matching over 9 bases. The germline gives CDR1 LNHDA, CDR2 SQIVND (reference sequence). The junction had 7 bases not matched to a gene; V was cut back by 0 bases and J by 7 bases. The CDR3 runs 16 residues. Here the CDR3 reads CASSIDSGTGWQPQHF. The CDR3 coding sequence is TGTGCCAGTAGTATAGATTCCGGGACAGGGTGGCAGCCCCAGCATTTT.

This chain joins TRBV7-2 and TRBJ2-7, with 8 bases lining up with TRBD2. The germline V gene encodes CDR1 SGHTA and CDR2 FQGNSA. The CDR3 totals 15 residues. V gave up 5 bases and J gave up 3 bases; unmatched junction bases: 9. The DNA of the CDR3 is TGTGCCAGCAGCCCCTACGGGGGGGCTCTCTACGAGCAGTACTTC. The encoded protein is CASSPYGGALYEQYF.

This clone was recorded a few times. This chain connects TRBV30 to TRBJ2-3; 9 nucleotides agree with TRBD2. CDR3 size: 15 residues. J was trimmed by 3 bases and V by 4 bases; bases with no gene match: 8. CDR1 and CDR2 (germline): GTSNPN, SVGIG (reference sequence). This CDR3 is CAWTKLAGLTDTQYF. Written as DNA, the CDR3 is TGTGCCTGGACGAAGCTAGCGGGATTAACAGATACGCAGTATTTT. Supplemented by reference TRBV30 and TRBJ2-3, the full variable domain reads SQTIHQWPATLVQPVGSPLSLECTVEGTSNPNLYWYRQAAGRGLQLLFYSVGIGQISSEVPQNLSASRPQDRQFILSSKKLLLSDSGFYLCAWTKLAGLTDTQYFGPGTRLTVL.

The chain couples TRBV6-6 to TRBJ1-2; maybe TRBD1 (5 bases). There are 15 residues in the CDR3. CDR1 and CDR2 (germline): MNHNY, SVGAGI (reference sequence). V was pared by 5 bases and J by 3 bases, with 16 bases between. Written as DNA, the CDR3 is TGTGCCAGCAGTCTGGCGGGGGATCAAGACTATGGCTACACCTTC. This encodes CASSLAGDQDYGYTF.

CDR3 sequence (DNA): TGTGCCAGCAGCTTAGTTGGGGGCGTAAGCTCCTACGAGCAGTACTTC. This encodes CASSLVGGVSSYEQYF. V usage is TRBV7-9 and J usage is TRBJ2-7; D is possibly TRBD1 (6 bases). Germline-derived CDR1 and CDR2 are SEHNR and FQNEAQ (reference sequence). Trimming stripped 1 base from V and 0 bases from J, with 13 bases between. The CDR3 extends over 16 amino acids.

The chain couples TRBV27 to TRBJ1-2; D gene unclear. V lost 3 bases to trimming and J lost 0 bases, with 5 bases between them. CDR3 size: 13 residues. Germline V gene sequence: CDR1 MNHEY, CDR2 SMNVEV (reference sequence). The CDR3 DNA sequence: TGTGCCAGCAGTTTCGAGCCTAACTATGGCTACACCTTC. Translation: CASSFEPNYGYTF.

This clone has a single count. The V call is TRBV24-1, the J call TRBJ2-2; 7 bases are a match to TRBD2. The V segment lost 1 base and the J segment 5 bases; nucleotides outside the gene matches: 9. The CDR3 has 17 amino acids. Germline CDR1 KGHDR, CDR2 SFDVKD. The CDR3: CATSDFPSGVGTGELFF. In DNA form, the CDR3 reads TGTGCCACCAGTGATTTCCCGAGCGGGGTGGGAACCGGGGAGCTGTTTTTT.

The J gene is TRBJ2-5, the V gene TRBV7-2; D perhaps matches TRBD2 (7 bases). The CDR3 runs to 15 residues. Deletions cut 7 bases from V and 3 bases from J, with 18 bases between. The germline V gene encodes CDR1 SGHTA and CDR2 FQGNSA. The CDR3 DNA reads as TGTGCCAGCAATCCATGGGGGGGCCGAGAAGAGACCCAGTACTTC. Translated, it gives CASNPWGGREETQYF.

V usage is TRBV6-2 or TRBV6-3 and J usage is TRBJ2-7; possibly TRBD1 for D (5 bases). The CDR3 covers 15 residues. Germline CDR1 MNHEY, CDR2 SVGEGT. V was cut by 0 bases and J by 2 bases, with 11 bases left in between. CDR3 nucleotides: TGTGCCAGCAGTTACTCGGACACCGACCCCTACGAGCAGTACTTC. Its translation: CASSYSDTDPYEQYF.

This chain's CDR3 is CASSYSGTGLNEKLFF. DNA for the CDR3: TGTGCCAGCAGTTACTCCGGGACAGGCCTTAATGAAAAACTGTTTTTT. The chain employs TRBV6-5 and TRBJ1-4, with TRBD1 identical over 8 bases. The CDR3 consists of 16 residues. Per the germline V gene, CDR1 is MNHEY and CDR2 is SVGAGI. V dropped 0 bases and J dropped 4; count of bases not matched to a gene: 4.

This chain joins TRBV5-6 and TRBJ2-3; 11 bases are shared with TRBD2. Germline V gene lookup returns CDR1 SGHDT and CDR2 YYEEEE. V lost 0 bases, J lost 2 bases, and 5 bases stayed unmatched. The CDR3 sequence is 17 residues long. Here the CDR3 reads CASSLDWTSGYTDTQYF. CDR3 in DNA: TGTGCCAGCAGCTTGGATTGGACTAGCGGGTACACAGATACGCAGTATTTT.

The genes are TRBV7-3 and TRBJ2-6, with D perhaps matching TRBD2 (6 bases). Trimming took 2 bases from V and 0 from J, leaving 14 bases between them. Looked up from germline, CDR1 is SGHTA and CDR2 is FQGTGA. The CDR3 extends over 18 amino acids. As DNA, the CDR3 is TGTGCCAGCAGCTTAGGGACTGTTATGAACTCTGGGGCCAACGTCCTGACTTTC. Translated: CASSLGTVMNSGANVLTF.